These 19 T cell receptor beta chains came from one sample sequenced in a study of CD8 T cells in ankylosing spondylitis. TCRdb recomputed calls from the 5' RACE reads with MiXCR, one row per CDR3 protein. This sample has about 240,000 distinct CDR3 sequences; 10% occur once, and the top ten carry about 3%. The sequenced sample consisted of blood, either unsorted or a sorted T cell fraction (not recorded which). Receptor source: a male donor with ankylosing spondylitis or in good health (not recorded which).

This clonotype came up many times. The J gene is TRBJ1-5, the V gene TRBV12-3 or TRBV12-4, with D perhaps matching TRBD1 (5 bases). The V end was cut by 3 bases, the J end by 1 base, with 7 bases between. The CDR3 sequence is 14 residues long. CDR3 bases: TGTGCCAGCAGTTTGGGGCAGAGCAATCAGCCCCAGCATTTT. This sequence encodes CASSLGQSNQPQHF.

This clonotype was observed at least ten times. This chain joins TRBV12-3 or TRBV12-4 and TRBJ2-1; 14 nucleotides align to TRBD2. The CDR3 consists of 15 residues. Trimming took 6 bases from V and 7 from J; bases not matched to a gene: 5. DNA of the CDR3: TGTGCCAGCAGCGGGACTAGCGGGAGATTGAATGAGCAGTTCTTC. Translating gives CASSGTSGRLNEQFF.

This clonotype came up many times. The chain is built from TRBV25-1 and TRBJ2-2; D gene unclear. Germline V gene sequence: CDR1 MGHDK, CDR2 SYGVNS. V shed 2 bases and J shed 4 bases, with 8 bases lying between them. The CDR3 length is 14 residues. For the CDR3, the DNA is TGTGCCAGCAGTGAAGGGTCACCCACCGGGGAGCTGTTTTTT. As protein: CASSEGSPTGELFF.

This clonotype occurred a few times. The V and J genes are TRBV12-3 or TRBV12-4 and TRBJ1-6; TRBD1 might be the D (5 bases). This CDR3 contains 17 residues. V was clipped by 5 bases and J by 9 bases, with 23 bases between them. Here the CDR3 reads CASSRFPRGGRGSPLHF. The CDR3 bases are TGTGCCAGCAGTCGATTCCCCCGGGGGGGAAGGGGTTCACCCCTCCACTTT.

About this clonotype itself: The junction differs from germline at one of its ends, possibly a read error. The CDR3 spells CATSLQLAESNEQFF. The CDR3, as DNA: TGTGCCACCAGCTTACAACTAGCGGAGTCCAATGAGCAGTTCTTC. This sequence joins TRBV7-2 and TRBJ2-1; TRBD2 matches at 8 bases. Germline V lookup: CDR1 SGHTA, CDR2 FQGNSA. This CDR3 spans 15 amino acids.

This clonotype was seen at least ten times. This chain links TRBV30 with TRBJ2-5; TRBD2 aligns across 8 bases. This CDR3 comprises 14 residues. The germline gives CDR1 GTSNPN, CDR2 SVGIG (reference sequence). J lost 5 bases, V lost 3 bases, and 8 bases had no gene match. CDR3 bases: TGTGCCTGGAGCGAGGCACTAGCGGTGGAGACCCAGTACTTC. It yields the protein CAWSEALAVETQYF.

This clonotype came up a few times. This chain uses TRBV20-1 with TRBJ1-1; the match to TRBD1 covers 7 bases. The CDR3 is 14 residues long. Unmatched junction bases numbered 4, after V lost 2 bases and J lost 1 base. Per germline, CDR1 DFQATT and CDR2 SNEGSKA (reference sequence). The CDR3 here is CSARPGQANTEAFF. The CDR3 nucleotides are TGCAGTGCTAGACCCGGACAGGCGAACACTGAAGCTTTCTTT.

Ten or more counts support this clonotype. V is TRBV6-2 or TRBV6-3 and J is TRBJ2-2; 8 nucleotides agree with TRBD1. Looked up from germline, CDR1 is MNHEY and CDR2 is SVGEGT. The CDR3 consists of 15 residues. With V trimmed by 5 bases and J by 6 bases, 8 bases remained unmatched. The CDR3 sequence: CASSTARQGSGELFF. The CDR3 DNA reads as TGTGCCAGCAGTACCGCGCGACAGGGGTCCGGGGAGCTGTTTTTT.

In this sample, this clonotype turned up a few times. The CDR3: CASSLLSTFGGGELFF. The CDR3 bases are TGTGCCAGCAGTCTGCTATCCACCTTCGGTGGCGGGGAGCTGTTTTTT. The chain has TRBV6-2 or TRBV6-3 and TRBJ2-2, with D unresolved. Germline lookup yields CDR1 MNHEY and CDR2 SVGEGT. The CDR3 is made up of 16 amino acids. V lost 5 bases, J lost 7 bases, and 20 bases lay in between.

The sample holds a few counts of this clonotype. A much larger clone lies a single base off, so this may be a read error. The chain recombines TRBV15 with TRBJ1-1, with D hard to call. The germline V gene encodes CDR1 LNHNV and CDR2 YYDKDF (reference sequence). V was pared by 2 bases and J by 12 bases, with 13 bases between. There are 12 residues in the CDR3. This CDR3 is CATSRLNPIPFF. The CDR3, as DNA: TGTGCCACCAGCAGACTTAACCCGATCCCTTTCTTT.

The rearrangement uses TRBV5-1 and TRBJ2-3; D assignment may be TRBD1 or TRBD2 (6 bases each). Deletions cut 4 bases from V and 5 bases from J, with 14 bases between. From germline, CDR1 is SGHRS and CDR2 YFSETQ. The CDR3 sequence is 14 residues long. In DNA form, the CDR3 reads TGCGCCAGCAGCCTGGGGGGCCAGGGAGATACGCAGTATTTT. It is translated as CASSLGGQGDTQYF.

The V and J genes are TRBV10-3 and TRBJ2-7; 7 bases are a match to TRBD2. This CDR3 spans 15 amino acids. Germline loops: CDR1 ENHRY, CDR2 SYGVKD. With 0 bases clipped from V and 4 bases from J, the junction kept 6 bases outside the gene matches. CDR3: CAISESTGGRYEQYF. The CDR3, as DNA: TGTGCCATCAGTGAGTCGACGGGGGGACGATACGAGCAGTACTTC.

Ten or more counts support this clonotype. The V gene is TRBV5-6, the J gene TRBJ1-2; no definite D call. The CDR3 is made up of 14 amino acids. Germline assignment: CDR1 SGHDT and CDR2 YYEEEE. With 0 bases removed from V and 1 base from J, the gap between germline ends came to 7 bases. Written as DNA, the CDR3 is TGTGCCAGCAGCTTGGGTCACCTTAACTATGGCTACACCTTC. Protein: CASSLGHLNYGYTF.

This clonotype was recorded many times. The chain links TRBV20-1 to TRBJ1-5; D unresolved. There are 13 residues in the CDR3. V dropped 3 bases and J dropped 5 bases, with 11 bases sitting between them. CDR1 is DFQATT and CDR2 is SNEGSKA in the germline V gene (reference sequence). CDR3 region: CSASVRADQPQHF. The DNA of the CDR3 is TGCAGTGCTAGCGTGAGGGCGGATCAGCCCCAGCATTTT.

This clonotype has only a few counts. The chain joins TRBV2 to TRBJ2-5; TRBD2 might be the D (6 bases). The CDR3 runs to 14 residues. Germline V lookup: CDR1 SNHLY, CDR2 FYNNEI. Trimming took off 3 bases at V and 3 bases at J, with 11 bases between the two ends. CDR3 DNA: TGTGCCAGCAGTGATAATTGGGGGGAAGAGACCCAGTACTTC. It translates to CASSDNWGEETQYF.

This clonotype came up many times. The CDR3 DNA is TGTGCCAGCAGCGGTACAGGGGGCTGGGAGACCCAGTACTTC. Protein sequence: CASSGTGGWETQYF. The V gene is TRBV9, the J gene TRBJ2-5, with 9 positions matching TRBD1. V lost 3 bases and J lost 5; bases outside the gene matches: 5. Germline CDR1 reads SGDLS; CDR2 reads YYNGEE. The CDR3 length is 14 residues.

This clonotype was seen a few times. The rearrangement links TRBV2 to TRBJ2-7; no definite D call. Germline values: CDR1 SNHLY, CDR2 FYNNEI. V lost 7 bases, J lost 4 bases, and 8 bases lay in between. The CDR3 spans 11 residues. This CDR3 reads CASTHVYEQYF. The CDR3 DNA sequence: TGTGCCAGCACCCACGTTTACGAGCAGTACTTC.

The rearrangement joins TRBV7-6 to TRBJ2-7; the D gene is possibly TRBD2 (7 bases). The CDR3 is 15 amino acids. The germline V gene has CDR1 SGHVS and CDR2 FNYEAQ. Trimming removed 1 base at V and 3 bases at J, with 13 bases between. CDR3 sequence reads: CASSLEGGLHYEQYF. CDR3 coding DNA: TGTGCCAGCAGCTTAGAGGGGGGACTACACTACGAGCAGTACTTC.

This clonotype has a handful of counts. J is TRBJ2-3 and V is TRBV11-3; 7 nucleotides align to TRBD2. V lost 4 bases, J lost 4 bases, and 5 bases stayed unmatched. Germline lookup yields CDR1 SGHNT and CDR2 YENEEA. This CDR3 comprises 14 residues. Here the CDR3 DNA reads TGTGCCAGCAGCTCCGTCCGGGGGGCAGATACGCAGTATTTT. Encoded protein: CASSSVRGADTQYF.